This record looks at one T cell receptor (beta chain) sequence and its context. It has no known antigen specificity. Sequencer: NextSeq 550. The Human TCR Profiling Kit (MiLaboratory) was used to prepare UMI-labeled 5' RACE TRB cDNA libraries. The full amount of extracted RNA was used for cDNA synthesis, and the full amount of resulting cDNA was used for PCR amplification. The libraries were made side by side, with each library going through the same number of PCR cycles. The source study handled its data this way. About 53,000 +/- 9,400 unique UMI-labeled TRB cDNA molecules per library were extracted with MIGEC and MiXCR, with at least two reads per UMI required. An average of roughly 40,000 +/- 10,000 functional in-frame TRB CDR3 nucleotide clonotypes without stop codons was found per library. After downsampling to 5000 UMI-labeled TRB molecules per sample, diversity metrics such as normalized Shannon-Wiener and Chao1 were calculated in VDJtools. For the central five CDR3 residues, VDJtools calculated physicochemical properties weighted by clonotype size, namely interaction energy, strength, volume and Kidera factor 4. Once TCRdb had reprocessed the reads, it stored one entry per CDR3 protein sequence and supplied no DNA. The V and J calls shown here were made by TCRdb, not taken from the authors' results. The sample table holds tens of thousands of distinct CDR3 sequences. 0.42% of the sample goes to the ten largest clones.

These data come from a study of CXCR3-negative and CXCR3-positive naive CD8 T cells (dated by TCRdb to about 2019). Concerning the study at large: In total, approximately 140 million TRB reads were obtained, which works out to roughly 1.5 +/- 0.3 million reads per library. Diversity and physicochemical repertoire analyses covered about a dozen donors pooled from two independent experiments. TRBV-TRBJ cluster analysis included naive subsets from a handful of donors and memory cells from 3 donors.

For every CD8+ T cell subset, some 310,000 cells were flow-sorted straight into RLT lysis buffer, and each subset was sorted in triplicate. Naive CD8+ T cells were defined stringently as CD45RO-CCR7+CD27+CD95- to exclude memory contaminants. Peripheral blood mononuclear cells were isolated from buffy coats by standard density gradient centrifugation. A FACSAria III was used to flow-sort naive CXCR3-negative and CXCR3-positive CD8+ T cells. An RNeasy Mini Kit was used to extract total RNA from the sorted cells. There are 13 amino acids in the CDR3, from cysteine to phenylalanine inclusive. Only the protein is available. CDR1 and CDR2 were assigned from the germline V gene as SQVTM and ANQGSEA. The study at large found these results: TRB CDR3s from CXCR3-positive naive cells showed higher hydrophobicity (lower Kidera factor 4), lower energy, and higher strength and volume indices than CXCR3-negative naive cells. Because surface CD5, which is linked to self-reactivity in mice, was comparable between the naive subsets, TCR interaction strength was also inferred from the physicochemical properties of TRB CDR3s. TRBV-TRBJ usage was similar between naive CXCR3-negative and CXCR3-positive cells from the same donor, while memory cells showed distinct patterns. CXCR3 expression partially decreased after cryopreservation, so most assays used freshly isolated PBMCs. Comparably high repertoire diversity was found in both naive subsets, whereas much lower repertoire diversity was found in memory CD8+ T cells.

Sequenced: naive CXCR3- CD8+ T cells from blood. This specimen's cell subset or site label, interpreted: CD45RO-CCR7+CD27+CD95- naive CD8+ T cells lacking CXCR3 (TNR3-). The source of this sequence is a human donor in good health. Some clones in this sample may be carry-over from other donors' samples. Rearrangement joined TRBV29-1 to TRBJ2-7; the D call of TRBD1 rests on TCRdb alone, since no DNA is present to check it. The CDR3 is CSVPGTAVYEQYF.